Listed below are T cell receptor beta chains from one sample, sequenced in a study of T cells in Graves' hyperthyroidism and ophthalmopathy. MiXCR was run by TCRdb on the multiplex PCR reads, yielding one entry per CDR3 protein. The sample carries under 550,000 distinct CDR3 sequences, approximately 14% recorded once. The source material was blood. Receptors were obtained from a woman under 30 with Graves' hyperthyroidism. CDR3s include the opening cysteine and the closing phenylalanine or tryptophan. The D gene is left open where the match is weak. Clone size is shown for a subset of rows, as once, few, many or a class of expanded clone.

>NA|TRBV5-8|TRBJ1-6|NA
CASSWDGVNSPLHF
TGTGCCAGCAGCTGGGACGGAGTTAATTCACCCCTCCACTTT
>NA|TRBV19|TRBJ2-1|few
CASSIPSDSSYNEQFF
TGTGCCAGTAGTATTCCAAGTGACAGCTCCTACAATGAGCAGTTCTTC
>NA|TRBV19|TRBJ2-1|NA
CASSPKRILAIGQFF
TGTGCCAGTAGTCCCAAGCGGATCCTCGCGATCGGGCAGTTCTTC
>NA|TRBV20-1|TRBJ2-7|many
CSARGGPYEQYF
TGCAGTGCTAGAGGCGGTCCCTACGAGCAGTACTTC
>TRBD2|TRBV11-2|TRBJ2-5|NA
CASSLSGIDRLAENQETQYF
TGTGCCAGCAGCTTGTCAGGAATAGACCGGCTAGCGGAAAACCAAGAGACCCAGTACTTC
>TRBD1|TRBV20-1|TRBJ1-1|many
CSARDYATGVTEAFF
TGCAGTGCTAGAGATTACGCGACAGGGGTCACTGAAGCTTTCTTT
>TRBD2|TRBV5-1|TRBJ2-3|many
CASSLVSSGSTDTQYF
TGCGCCAGCAGCTTGGTTTCTAGCGGGAGTACAGATACGCAGTATTTT
>NA|TRBV18|TRBJ2-7|many
CASSPGQQVYEQYF
TGTGCCAGCTCACCAGGCCAGCAAGTCTACGAGCAGTACTTC
>TRBD2|TRBV28|TRBJ2-1|many
CASSLSSILRSSGINEQFF
TGTGCCAGCAGTTTAAGCAGCATCCTTAGGTCTAGCGGGATTAATGAGCAGTTCTTC
>NA|TRBV28|TRBJ1-2|once
CASSLLAEGYGYTF
TGTGCCAGCAGTTTATTGGCGGAGGGCTATGGCTACACCTTC
>TRBD1|TRBV10-3|TRBJ1-2|many
CAIRDFGTGYGYTF
TGTGCCATCAGGGACTTCGGGACAGGGTATGGCTACACCTTC
>TRBD2|TRBV10-3|TRBJ2-3|many
CAITETSGNTDTQYF
TGTGCCATCACTGAGACTAGCGGGAACACAGATACGCAGTATTTT
>NA|TRBV6-5|TRBJ1-4|few
CASSYSRNEKLFF
TGTGCCAGCAGTTACTCACGGAATGAAAAACTGTTTTTT
>TRBD2|TRBV10-3|TRBJ2-3|NA
CAISPGLAGVRDTQYF
TGTGCCATCAGCCCGGGACTAGCGGGAGTTCGAGATACGCAGTATTTT
>NA|TRBV2|TRBJ1-3|many
CAILGPFGGNTIYF
TGTGCCATTTTGGGCCCGTTTGGAGGAAACACCATATATTTT
>TRBD2|TRBV14|TRBJ2-1|few
CASSQVSGGRGNEQFF
TGTGCCAGCAGCCAAGTGTCGGGCGGGAGAGGAAATGAGCAGTTCTTC
>TRBD1|TRBV7-6|TRBJ1-1|NA
CASSRDRERLTEAFF
TGTGCCAGCAGCAGGGACAGGGAGAGGTTAACTGAAGCTTTCTTT
>NA|TRBV5-5|TRBJ2-5|many
CASSPRGLSNQETQYF
TGTGCCAGCAGCCCTCGGGGGCTTTCAAACCAAGAGACCCAGTACTTC
>NA|TRBV5-1|TRBJ2-1|NA
CASSVGPGGYEQFF
TGCGCCAGCAGCGTTGGGCCTGGGGGCTATGAGCAGTTCTTC
>TRBD2|TRBV11-2|TRBJ2-3|NA
CASSSQAGGPIPDTQYF
TGTGCCAGCAGCTCCCAAGCGGGAGGGCCAATCCCAGATACGCAGTATTTT
>TRBD2|TRBV27|TRBJ2-1|few
CASSERLAGNNEQFF
TGTGCCAGCAGTGAGAGACTAGCGGGCAACAATGAGCAGTTCTTC
>TRBD2|TRBV20-1|TRBJ2-1|many
CSADGERGRYNEQFF
TGCAGTGCTGATGGCGAGCGGGGGCGGTACAATGAGCAGTTCTTC
>NA|TRBV28|TRBJ1-5|many
CASSLPPSGWWSNQPQHF
TGTGCCAGCAGTTTACCCCCTTCAGGGTGGTGGAGCAATCAGCCCCAGCATTTT
>NA|TRBV29-1|TRBJ1-1|few
CSVELQGLMNTEAFF
TGCAGCGTTGAATTGCAGGGGCTAATGAACACTGAAGCTTTCTTT
>TRBD2|TRBV7-3|TRBJ2-3|NA
CASSPGTSVDTQYF
TGTGCCAGCAGCCCCGGGACTAGCGTGGATACGCAGTATTTT
>NA|TRBV11-1|TRBJ2-5|NA
CASSQGPSQETQYF
TGTGCCAGCAGCCAGGGGCCTTCCCAGGAGACCCAGTACTTC
>NA|TRBV9|TRBJ2-1|few
CASSVVVGASYNEQFF
TGTGCCAGCAGCGTAGTCGTCGGGGCGTCCTACAATGAGCAGTTCTTC
>NA|TRBV15|TRBJ1-2|NA
CATSRGGELGYTF
TGTGCCACCAGCAGAGGGGGGGAATTGGGCTACACCTTC
>NA|TRBV28|TRBJ2-6|few
CASNRDEHSGANVLTF
TGTGCCAGCAACCGGGACGAACACTCTGGGGCCAACGTCCTGACTTTC
>TRBD1|TRBV11-2|TRBJ2-1|many
CASSFHNLGQGAGQFF
TGTGCCAGCAGCTTCCACAACCTGGGACAGGGGGCAGGGCAGTTCTTC
>NA|TRBV6-1|TRBJ1-4|few
CASSEAGPAGKLFF
TGTGCCAGCAGTGAGGCAGGACCGGCCGGTAAACTGTTTTTT
>NA|TRBV6-5|TRBJ2-1|NA
CASSYSGPRGYNEQFF
TGTGCCAGCAGTTACTCGGGCCCCCGGGGGTACAATGAGCAGTTCTTC
>TRBD2|TRBV4-3|TRBJ2-1|few
CASSQGPGLAGEHEQFF
TGCGCCAGCAGCCAAGGGCCGGGACTAGCGGGAGAGCATGAGCAGTTCTTC
>TRBD1|TRBV11-2|TRBJ1-1|many
CASSFGGVGQGARTEAFF
TGTGCCAGCAGCTTCGGGGGCGTGGGGCAGGGGGCTCGCACTGAAGCTTTCTTT
>NA|TRBV20-1|TRBJ2-3|many
CSVSAASGTDTQYF
TGCAGTGTTAGCGCCGCTAGCGGCACAGATACGCAGTATTTT
>NA|TRBV10-3|TRBJ2-3|many
CAISNTDTQYF
TGTGCCATCAGTAACACAGATACGCAGTATTTT
>TRBD1|TRBV30|TRBJ2-6|NA
CAWHTGDISGANVLTF
TGTGCCTGGCATACAGGGGATATCTCTGGGGCCAACGTCCTGACTTTC
>TRBD2|TRBV11-2|TRBJ2-1|many
CASSPGLSYNEQFF
TGTGCCAGCAGCCCGGGACTATCCTACAATGAGCAGTTCTTC
>NA|TRBV20-1|TRBJ1-1|many
CSARETRQFTEAFF
TGCAGTGCTAGAGAGACGAGACAGTTCACTGAAGCTTTCTTT
>TRBD1|TRBV12-3/TRBV12-4|TRBJ1-2|many
CASSTGGPLSYGYTF
TGTGCCAGCAGTACAGGGGGGCCCCTTAGCTATGGCTACACCTTC
>NA|TRBV27|TRBJ2-5|many
CASSLLGSVAGETQYF
TGTGCCAGCAGTTTACTAGGCTCTGTCGCGGGAGAGACCCAGTACTTC
>NA|TRBV29-1|TRBJ1-1|few
CSVRVGRDTEAFF
TGCAGCGTCAGGGTAGGACGGGACACTGAAGCTTTCTTT
>TRBD1|TRBV6-1|TRBJ1-5|NA
CASLAGTGVNQPQHF
TGTGCCAGCCTGGCCGGGACAGGGGTCAATCAGCCCCAGCATTTT
>TRBD2|TRBV13|TRBJ2-3|few
CASSPRGGYDTQYF
TGTGCCAGCAGCCCCCGGGGGGGGTATGATACGCAGTATTTT
>TRBD1|TRBV5-1|TRBJ2-1|many
CASSAEQGAGYNEQFF
TGCGCCAGCAGCGCAGAACAGGGGGCAGGGTACAATGAGCAGTTCTTC
>NA|TRBV3-1|TRBJ1-2|many
CASSQREGYTF
TGTGCCAGCAGCCAACGGGAGGGCTACACCTTC
>NA|TRBV5-6|TRBJ2-6|few
CASSLEQSSGANVLTF
TGTGCCAGCAGCTTGGAACAGAGCTCTGGGGCCAACGTCCTGACTTTC